The 2 T cell receptor beta chains below come from one sample, sequenced in a study of blood T cells in healthy people across ages. Combining a sample-barcoded 5' primer with a J-beta primer mix, a second PCR ran for 7 to 11 cycles. TCRdb called the 5' RACE reads again in MiXCR, with one record for every CDR3 protein. The top ten clones hold roughly 8% of a sample with around 1,500,000 distinct CDR3 sequences, roughly 27% of them seen once. Input material: blood. The receptors stem from a woman between 25 and 40 years old in good health.

The genes are TRBV11-3 and TRBJ1-4, with TRBD1 matching 8 bases. Germline trimming cut 1 base from V and 8 bases from J; bases unmatched to any gene: 6. Germline-derived CDR1 and CDR2 are SGHNT and YENEEA. The CDR3 runs to 15 residues. The CDR3 protein is CASSLVTGEEEKLFF. In DNA form, the CDR3 reads TGTGCCAGCAGCTTAGTGACAGGGGAGGAGGAAAAACTGTTTTTT.

The genes are TRBV20-1 and TRBJ2-1; a possible D gene is TRBD2 (6 bases). The CDR3 runs 17 residues. V was shortened by 3 bases and J by 7 bases, with 25 bases between the two germline ends. The germline V gene has CDR1 DFQATT and CDR2 SNEGSKA (reference sequence). Here the CDR3 reads CSARGGLGGIALNEQFF. The CDR3 DNA reads as TGCAGTGCTAGGGGAGGTTTGGGGGGAATAGCCTTGAATGAGCAGTTCTTC.